The following is a T cell receptor (beta chain) sequence with its context. This may be a read error, as it is one base from a much larger clone. This sample was taken from a study of regulatory T cells in long-lasting Graves disease. CDR3-region Arm-PCR and iRepertoire HTBI primers produced the TCR beta libraries. Each CDR3 protein gets one entry after TCRdb re-called the multiplex PCR reads with MiXCR. This table has about 420,000 distinct CDR3 sequences, approximately 16% appearing once. The CDR3 runs to 12 residues. Looked up from germline, CDR1 is SGHVS and CDR2 is FNYEAQ. Time point defined: newly diagnosed GD, antithyroid drugs for less than 3 months. Following extraction of RNA from PBMCs, that RNA was used to make the TCR library. These same records also appear under a second study, on T cells in Graves' hyperthyroidism and ophthalmopathy. That paper states: Across 18 months, stable Graves' hyperthyroidism was marked by no progression to ophthalmopathy. Ophthalmopathy prediction by the model preceded onset by a median about 6 months.

The source material was peripheral blood mononuclear cells (PBMCs), sampled at new diagnosis, from a patient treated with antithyroid drugs. This TCR came from a young woman with Graves disease. The chain has TRBV7-6 and TRBJ1-1; no reliable D call. The CDR3 sequence: CAGSSDLAEAFF. Here the CDR3 DNA reads TGTGCCGGCAGCTCCGACCTTGCTGAAGCTTTCTTT.